This T cell receptor (beta chain) is from a study of early T cells in non-severe SARS-CoV-2 infection. Study context: RNA in bulk from unsorted whole blood was sequenced, and chains were unpaired.

This clonotype has ten or more counts. What it recognizes is unknown. V shed 7 bases and J shed 4 bases, with 19 bases lying between them. Looked up from germline, CDR1 is SEHNR and CDR2 is FQNEAQ (reference sequence). The CDR3 is 15 residues long. Separate cDNA molecules each had unique molecular identifiers attached to them. MiXCR, applied by TCRdb to the 5' RACE reads, yields one record per CDR3 protein. The table has roughly 52,000 distinct CDR3 sequences, roughly 8% seen once. Study-wide points: Matches to VDJdb favored anti-spike CD8 responses and missed private and CD4 specificities.

This TCR derives from an adult who was a healthcare worker with PCR-confirmed SARS-CoV-2 infection or an uninfected control (not recorded which). Sequenced: whole blood. The chain employs TRBV7-9 and TRBJ1-1, with TRBD1 as a possible D gene (6 bases). The CDR3 sequence: CASTPLGRGGTEAFF. CDR3 bases: TGTGCCAGCACCCCTCTAGGTAGGGGGGGCACTGAAGCTTTCTTT.